This T cell receptor (beta chain) was documented in a study of cytomegalovirus exposure and HLA in healthy donors. Germline CDR1 is LNHDA and CDR2 is SQIVND (reference sequence). V was shortened by 2 bases and J by 5 bases, with 12 bases between the two germline ends. This CDR3 has 15 amino acids. Amplification used 60 Vbeta primers and 13 Jbeta primers. Only in-frame clones appear in the TCRdb table, and some are missing; sequencing was by immunoSEQ multiplex PCR. The repertoire includes 150,000 to 200,000 clones, around 80% of them detected once, and under 1.5% sits in the top ten. General study results and limits: Later analysis placed DRB1 highest and HLA-C lowest in TCR association rates, which differed by HLA locus. Both high specificity and high sensitivity reportedly marked the classifier's diagnosis of cytomegalovirus status.

This clone was found a few times. Its antigen remains unknown. This sequence was found in a male donor in good health and CMV-seronegative. Sample: PBMCs. This chain links TRBV19 with TRBJ2-2; D ambiguous. The CDR3 nucleotides are TGTGCCAGTAGTATAAGTCTAGTTGTGACCGGGGAGCTGTTTTTT. Residues: CASSISLVVTGELFF. The full variable domain, in which reference TRBV19 and TRBJ2-2 provide the parts outside the CDR3, is DGGITQSPKYLFRKEGQNVTLSCEQNLNHDAMYWYRQDPGQGLRLIYYSQIVNDFQKGDIAEGYSVSREKKESFPLTVTSAQKNPTAFYLCASSISLVVTGELFFGEGSRLTVL.